Presented here are 27 T cell receptor beta chains from one specimen sequenced in a study of blood T cell repertoires in COVID-19. Sequencing was performed with immunoSEQ multiplex PCR; in TCRdb, only in-frame clones are kept and a portion is missing. The sample lists about 62,000 clones, around 87% seen once, with around 1.3% in the top ten. Sequenced sample: peripheral blood. All receptors come from a woman aged 60-70 years with acute or convalescent COVID-19.

This clone was counted once. The V call is TRBV19, the J call TRBJ1-2, with a weak D call TRBD1 (5 bases). Trimming cost V 8 bases and J 8 bases, with 12 bases left between them. The CDR3 spans 11 residues. From germline, CDR1 is LNHDA and CDR2 SQIVND (reference sequence). The DNA for the CDR3 is TGTGCCAGTGGGGGGGGATACGGCTACACCTTC. Amino acids: CASGGGYGYTF.

The chain carries TRBV6-5 and TRBJ1-5, with TRBD1 identical over 10 bases. Germline V gene sequence: CDR1 MNHEY, CDR2 SVGAGI. The CDR3 covers 14 residues. V was clipped by 6 bases and J by 6 bases; unmatched bases: 5. CDR3 bases: TGTGCCAGCAGCACCGGACAGGGGGGTCAGCCCCAGCATTTT. It encodes CASSTGQGGQPQHF.

The rearrangement uses TRBV4-3 and TRBJ2-1, with TRBD2 identical over 8 bases. The V and J ends lost 0 bases and 4 bases, in that order; junction bases with no gene match: 14. The germline gives CDR1 LGHNA, CDR2 YSLEER. The CDR3 is made up of 19 amino acids. In nucleotides, the CDR3 is TGCGCCAGCAGCCAAGATACGGACGGCCGGGGGGGACTGTACAATGAGCAGTTCTTC. Protein product: CASSQDTDGRGGLYNEQFF.

V gene TRBV28 combines with J gene TRBJ2-1; D gene ambiguous. Germline CDR1 is MDHEN and CDR2 is SYDVKM. CDR3 length equals 13 residues. V was clipped by 2 bases and J by 7 bases, with 9 bases between them. CDR3 protein: CASSLNSKNEQFF. Here the CDR3 DNA reads TGTGCCAGCAGTTTAAACAGCAAAAATGAGCAGTTCTTC.

The J gene is TRBJ2-1, the V gene TRBV6-2 or TRBV6-3; 8 positions match TRBD2. In germline, CDR1 is MNHEY, CDR2 SVGEGT. The CDR3 covers 16 residues. Trimming took 2 bases from V and 5 from J; bases not matched to a gene: 8. CDR3 bases: TGTGCCAGCAGTTACCGGAAGCGGGAGCAAAACAATGAGCAGTTCTTC. Amino acid sequence: CASSYRKREQNNEQFF.

V and J are TRBV19 and TRBJ1-2; TRBD1 matches at 7 bases. The CDR3 contains 15 residues. Losses at the gene ends were 8 bases for V and 4 bases for J; bases not matched to a gene: 13. Germline CDR1 and CDR2: LNHDA and SQIVND (reference sequence). The CDR3 DNA is TGTGCCAGTGGGACCGGGACAGCGGACTTCTATGGCTACACCTTC. Protein sequence: CASGTGTADFYGYTF.

The chain has TRBV11-2 and TRBJ2-7; possible D gene TRBD1, 6 bases. The CDR3 extends over 14 amino acids. Germline CDR1 is SGHAT and CDR2 is FQNNGV. V gave up 5 bases and J gave up 7 bases, with 18 bases separating them. This CDR3 is CASSVRGSDWEQYV. In DNA form, the CDR3 reads TGTGCCAGCAGCGTCAGGGGCTCGGACTGGGAGCAGTACGTC.

CDR3 sequence reads: CASSEFGGRGHTEAFF. The CDR3 DNA reads as TGTGCCAGCAGTGAATTTGGGGGCAGGGGACACACTGAAGCTTTCTTT. The chain links TRBV25-1 to TRBJ1-1; TRBD1 might be the D (6 bases). This CDR3 region has 16 residues. V was clipped by 1 base and J by 3 bases, with 15 bases between them. The germline V gene has CDR1 MGHDK and CDR2 SYGVNS.

The chain uses TRBV5-6 and TRBJ1-1; D perhaps matches TRBD1 (6 bases). Germline CDR1 and CDR2: SGHDT and YYEEEE. CDR3 length: 15 amino acids. V lost 2 bases and J lost 9, with 20 bases in between. CDR3 bases: TGTGCCAGCAGCTTCGGTCTCGGACAGTCCGACAAAGCTTTCTTT. Its translation: CASSFGLGQSDKAFF.

The chain carries TRBV18 and TRBJ1-2; TRBD1 aligns across 9 bases. CDR3 length equals 13 residues. From germline, CDR1 is KGHSH and CDR2 LQKENI. V was pared by 5 bases and J by 8 bases, with 6 bases of the junction left unmatched. Written as DNA, the CDR3 is TGTGCCAGCTCATCCCGGGACAGGGACGGCTACACCTTC. It yields the protein CASSSRDRDGYTF.

The chain combines TRBV7-9 with TRBJ1-3; tentative D call: TRBD1 (5 bases). Germline V gene sequence: CDR1 SEHNR, CDR2 FQNEAQ (reference sequence). V was pared by 1 base and J by 6 bases, with 10 bases between. The CDR3 contains 14 residues. The CDR3, as DNA: TGTGCCAGCAGCTTAGACGCAGGGTTAAACACCATATATTTT. It specifies CASSLDAGLNTIYF.

The CDR3 loop is CASSPPVGAGETQYF. The CDR3 coding sequence is TGTGCCAGCTCACCACCGGTAGGGGCTGGGGAGACCCAGTACTTC. The J gene is TRBJ2-5, the V gene TRBV18, with D possibly TRBD1 on 5 matching bases. V was cut by 0 bases and J by 5 bases, with 13 bases left in between. The CDR3 is 15 residues long. Germline V gives CDR1 KGHSH, CDR2 LQKENI.

The chain recombines TRBV19 with TRBJ1-5; D unresolved. Germline-derived CDR1 and CDR2 are LNHDA and SQIVND (reference sequence). The CDR3 totals 12 residues. V shed 6 bases and J shed 6 bases, with 9 bases lying between them. This CDR3 is CASRGQGQPQHF. The CDR3 region has the DNA TGTGCCAGTAGGGGCCAAGGTCAGCCCCAGCATTTT. Full variable domain (outside the CDR3, taken from reference TRBV19 and TRBJ1-5): DGGITQSPKYLFRKEGQNVTLSCEQNLNHDAMYWYRQDPGQGLRLIYYSQIVNDFQKGDIAEGYSVSREKKESFPLTVTSAQKNPTAFYLCASRGQGQPQHFGDGTRLSIL.

This chain uses TRBV2 with TRBJ1-5; no clear D. The germline CDR1 and CDR2 sequences are SNHLY and FYNNEI. V was shortened by 2 bases and J by 0 bases, with 20 bases between the two germline ends. This CDR3 comprises 19 residues. CDR3 nucleotide sequence: TGTGCCAGCAGTGAACCGGCGGCCGTGGAGGGTTATAGCAATCAGCCCCAGCATTTT. Its protein product is CASSEPAAVEGYSNQPQHF.

This clone is a singleton in its sample. CDR3 coding DNA: TGTGCCATCAAGAGGACTAGCGAATCATATGAGCAGTTCTTC. It encodes CAIKRTSESYEQFF. This chain links TRBV10-3 with TRBJ2-1, with 9 bases that match TRBD2. The length of the CDR3 is 14 residues. Trimming took 7 bases from V and 8 from J; bases not matched to a gene: 9. Germline lookup yields CDR1 ENHRY and CDR2 SYGVKD.

This chain joins TRBV18 and TRBJ1-3, with 8 bases aligning to TRBD1. Trimming took 2 bases from V and 6 from J; bases not matched to a gene: 6. Germline CDR1 reads KGHSH; CDR2 reads LQKENI. CDR3 length: 15 amino acids. CDR3 in DNA: TGTGCCAGCTCACCATCGGGACAGGATGCAAACACCATATATTTT. As protein: CASSPSGQDANTIYF. The variable domain in full, with the rest retrieved from reference TRBV18 and TRBJ1-3, is NAGVMQNPRHLVRRRGQEARLRCSPMKGHSHVYWYRQLPEEGLKFMVYLQKENIIDESGMPKERFSAEFPKEGPSILRIQQVVRGDSAAYFCASSPSGQDANTIYFGEGSWLTVV.

The genes are TRBV5-4 and TRBJ1-1, with 9 bases lining up with TRBD1. Germline loops: CDR1 SGHNT, CDR2 YYREEE (reference sequence). The length of the CDR3 is 15 residues. V lost 3 bases to trimming and J lost 4 bases; unmatched junction nucleotides: 7. The CDR3 reads CASSSGQGSGTEAFF. CDR3 sequence (DNA): TGTGCCAGCAGCTCCGGACAGGGGAGCGGCACTGAAGCTTTCTTT.

The gene calls are TRBV4-3 and TRBJ1-5; TRBD1 aligns across 9 bases. J gave up 3 bases and V 2 bases, and 2 bases lay outside the gene matches. CDR1 is LGHNA, CDR2 YSLEER, per germline. This CDR3 is built from 15 residues. The CDR3 region is CASSQTGGVNQPQHF. CDR3 sequence (DNA): TGCGCCAGCAGCCAAACAGGGGGCGTCAATCAGCCCCAGCATTTT.

The chain links TRBV7-3 to TRBJ2-3; 8 positions agree with TRBD1. Germline V CDR1 and CDR2: SGHTA, FQGTGA. The CDR3 is 17 residues long. V was pared by 2 bases and J by 5 bases, with 12 bases of the junction left unmatched. The CDR3 region is CASSLYPGQGQGDTQYF. In DNA form, the CDR3 reads TGTGCCAGCAGCTTATACCCTGGACAGGGTCAGGGAGATACGCAGTATTTT. The full variable domain, in which reference TRBV7-3 and TRBJ2-3 provide the parts outside the CDR3, is GAGVSQTPSNKVTEKGKYVELRCDPISGHTALYWYRQSLGQGPEFLIYFQGTGAADDSGLPNDRFFAVRPEGSVSTLKIQRTERGDSAVYLCASSLYPGQGQGDTQYFGPGTRLTVL.

The rearrangement joins TRBV2 to TRBJ2-2, with D possibly being TRBD2 (6 bases). V lost 4 bases to trimming and J lost 6 bases, with 15 bases between them. The V gene's germline CDR1 is SNHLY and CDR2 FYNNEI. This CDR3 has 15 residues. As DNA, the CDR3 is TGTGCCAGCAGTGTGGGGGGACTGGTAGCCGGGGAGCTGTTTTTT. This translates into CASSVGGLVAGELFF.

The chain has TRBV4-3 and TRBJ1-2; no clear D gene. Germline assignment: CDR1 LGHNA and CDR2 YSLEER. Trimming removed 2 bases from V and 6 bases from J, with 10 bases in between. The CDR3 is 13 amino acids. For the CDR3, the DNA is TGCGCCAGCAGCCAAAGGCACGGGGATGGCTACACCTTC. Encoded protein: CASSQRHGDGYTF.

Only one count was recorded for this clone. The chain recombines TRBV19 with TRBJ1-1; tentative D call: TRBD1 (6 bases). The CDR3 spans 13 residues. Trimming left V 5 bases short and J 4 bases short, with 11 bases between. Per germline, CDR1 LNHDA and CDR2 SQIVND (reference sequence). This chain's CDR3 is CASSSLTGTEAFF. For the CDR3, the DNA is TGTGCCAGTAGTTCTCTGACAGGCACTGAAGCTTTCTTT.

V gene TRBV30 combines with J gene TRBJ2-3; D not resolved. The CDR3 spans 12 residues. V lost 3 bases and J lost 1, with 5 bases in between. Germline CDR1 is GTSNPN and CDR2 is SVGIG (reference sequence). This CDR3 is CAWRQCTDTQYF. Here the CDR3 DNA reads TGTGCCTGGAGGCAGTGCACAGATACGCAGTATTTT.

The rearrangement joins TRBV28 to TRBJ1-5, with D perhaps TRBD1 (6 bases). Trimming removed 6 bases from V and 3 bases from J, with 12 bases in between. The CDR3 extends over 14 amino acids. In germline, CDR1 is MDHEN, CDR2 SYDVKM. This CDR3 is CASSPGTLNQPQHF. CDR3 sequence (DNA): TGTGCCAGCAGCCCCGGGACACTCAATCAGCCCCAGCATTTT.

This clone has a handful of counts. The chain has TRBV3-1 (or the pseudogene TRBV3-2) and TRBJ1-1, with a tentative D call TRBD1 (5 bases). Germline-derived CDR1 and CDR2 are LGHDT and YNNKEL (reference sequence). The V gene lost 6 bases and the J gene lost 1 base, with 12 bases spanning the gap. CDR3 length equals 14 residues. Here the CDR3 DNA reads TGTGCCAGCAGGCTGCGGGGGAAGAACACTGAAGCTTTCTTT. It specifies CASRLRGKNTEAFF.

The gene calls are TRBV2 and TRBJ2-1, with D possibly TRBD2 on 6 matching bases. The CDR3 runs to 15 residues. V dropped 5 bases and J dropped 1 base, with 12 bases sitting between them. CDR1 SNHLY and CDR2 FYNNEI come from the germline V gene. This chain's CDR3 is CASSRRGPSYNEQFF. CDR3 DNA sequence: TGTGCCAGCAGTAGGCGGGGTCCTTCCTACAATGAGCAGTTCTTC.

This chain joins TRBV5-1 and TRBJ1-2; possible D gene TRBD1, 6 bases. V lost 2 bases and J 8 bases, leaving 16 bases between the germline ends. CDR3 length: 14 residues. Per germline, CDR1 SGHRS and CDR2 YFSETQ. CDR3 protein: CASSLGQRTPGYTF. DNA of the CDR3: TGCGCCAGCAGCTTAGGACAGCGGACCCCAGGCTACACCTTC.